The next 32 T cell receptor beta chains were all read from a single sample in a study of early T cells in non-severe SARS-CoV-2 infection. Via MiXCR, TCRdb re-called the 5' RACE reads, giving one row per CDR3 protein. The table records tens of thousands of distinct CDR3 sequences, about 10% of them present only once. The starting material was whole blood, obtained at baseline. The receptors shown here come from an adult who was a healthcare worker with PCR-confirmed SARS-CoV-2 infection or an uninfected control (not recorded which).

The V call is TRBV20-1, the J call TRBJ2-7; TRBD1 aligns across 7 bases. V shed 0 bases and J 3 bases; nucleotides not matched to a gene: 5. This CDR3 contains 14 residues. In germline, CDR1 is DFQATT, CDR2 SNEGSKA (reference sequence). The CDR3 region is CSARDSRGIYEQYF. DNA for the CDR3: TGCAGTGCTAGAGATAGCAGGGGGATCTACGAGCAGTACTTC.

In this sample, this clonotype turned up many times. CDR3 amino acids: CASSFPGRVYEQYF. The CDR3 nucleotides are TGTGCCAGCAGCTTCCCGGGGAGGGTCTACGAGCAGTACTTC. The chain recombines TRBV7-8 with TRBJ2-7; the match to TRBD2 covers 7 bases. This CDR3 is built from 14 residues. Looked up from germline, CDR1 is SGHVS and CDR2 is FQNEAQ. V lost 3 bases, J lost 3 bases, and 5 bases stayed unmatched.

Remarks on this clonotype: This may stem from a read error, because a much larger clone lies one nucleotide away. V gene TRBV10-2 combines with J gene TRBJ2-2; possible D gene TRBD2, 5 bases. The CDR3 extends over 13 amino acids. Germline CDR1 reads WSHSY; CDR2 reads SAAADI. CDR3 DNA: TGCGCCAGCAGCCGAATCGATTTCGGGGAGCCGTTTTTT. Translating gives CASSRIDFGEPFF.

This clonotype was seen only a few times. This chain connects TRBV20-1 to TRBJ1-2; a weak D match, TRBD1 (5 bases). V shed 5 bases and J shed 7 bases, with 17 bases lying between them. The CDR3 loop spans 13 amino acids. Germline CDR1 and CDR2: DFQATT and SNEGSKA (reference sequence). This chain's CDR3 is CSAWTLQFIGYTF. DNA of the CDR3: TGCAGTGCTTGGACACTACAATTCATTGGCTACACCTTC.

This clonotype appeared many times. The J gene is TRBJ1-5, the V gene TRBV20-1; D remains unclear. The length of the CDR3 is 14 residues. V was cut by 3 bases and J by 2 bases, with 11 bases left in between. From germline, CDR1 is DFQATT and CDR2 SNEGSKA (reference sequence). Here the CDR3 DNA reads TGCAGTGCTAGGCGGAGCCGGGGCAATCAGCCCCAGCATTTT. Amino acid sequence: CSARRSRGNQPQHF.

This clonotype appeared many times. The CDR3 DNA follows: TGTGCCACTGAATCTGGGACAGGGCTCCCTGAAGCTTTCTTT. This translates into CATESGTGLPEAFF. V is TRBV24-1 and J is TRBJ1-1; TRBD1 matches 9 bases. This CDR3 is 14 amino acids long. Germline loops: CDR1 KGHDR, CDR2 SFDVKD. The ends lost 10 bases at V and 6 bases at J; junction bases unmatched: 11.

This clonotype appeared a few times. The rearrangement uses TRBV6-6 and TRBJ2-3; D not resolved. The CDR3 contains 13 residues. In germline, CDR1 is MNHNY, CDR2 SVGAGI (reference sequence). Trimming cost V 2 bases and J 4 bases, with 7 bases left between them. The CDR3 bases are TGTGCCAGCAGTTACATGGAACCAGATACGCAGTATTTT. Translation: CASSYMEPDTQYF.

This clonotype was recorded many times. The CDR3 DNA reads as TGTGCCAGTAGTATATCCGGACGGCAGTTCTTC. Translation gives CASSISGRQFF. The genes are TRBV19 and TRBJ2-1; D is undetermined. Germline V lookup: CDR1 LNHDA, CDR2 SQIVND (reference sequence). The V and J ends lost 2 bases and 12 bases respectively, with 8 bases between them. The CDR3 runs to 11 residues.

This clonotype was counted only a few times. The chain links TRBV29-1 to TRBJ2-7; the match to TRBD1 covers 7 bases. This CDR3 is 13 amino acids long. V lost 3 bases to trimming and J lost 3 bases; unmatched junction nucleotides: 5. CDR1 is SQVTM and CDR2 is ANQGSEA in the germline V gene. The CDR3 sequence: CSVEGTAHYEQYF. CDR3 in DNA: TGCAGCGTTGAGGGGACAGCCCACTACGAGCAGTACTTC.

This chain links TRBV29-1 with TRBJ2-3, with TRBD1 matching over 12 bases. CDR3 size: 14 residues. V dropped 7 bases and J dropped 5; count of bases not matched to a gene: 7. Per germline, CDR1 SQVTM and CDR2 ANQGSEA. The CDR3 region is CSAGWDRGRDTQYF. CDR3 in DNA: TGCAGCGCCGGATGGGACAGGGGGCGAGATACGCAGTATTTT.

The chain has TRBV18 and TRBJ1-1; 8 positions agree with TRBD1. The germline V gene has CDR1 KGHSH and CDR2 LQKENI. V dropped 8 bases and J dropped 1; count of bases not matched to a gene: 6. CDR3 size: 14 residues. DNA for the CDR3: TGTGCCAGCGGTACAGGGGGTCAGAACACTGAAGCTTTCTTT. Its protein is CASGTGGQNTEAFF.

V usage is TRBV5-1 and J usage is TRBJ2-2; D could derive from TRBD1 or TRBD2 (5 bases each). Trimming stripped 0 bases from V and 1 base from J, with 13 bases between. The CDR3 totals 17 residues. The V gene's germline CDR1 is SGHRS and CDR2 YFSETQ. As DNA, the CDR3 is TGCGCCAGCAGCTTGGACCCCTCGGGACGGAACACCGGGGAGCTGTTTTTT. Translated: CASSLDPSGRNTGELFF. Using reference TRBV5-1 and TRBJ2-2 for the parts outside the CDR3, the full variable domain is KAGVTQTPRYLIKTRGQQVTLSCSPISGHRSVSWYQQTPGQGLQFLFEYFSETQRNKGNFPGRFSGRQFSNSRSEMNVSTLELGDSALYLCASSLDPSGRNTGELFFGEGSRLTVL.

This clonotype came up many times. This sequence joins TRBV4-3 and TRBJ2-7; tentative D call: TRBD1 (6 bases). The CDR3 has 17 amino acids. Per the germline V gene, CDR1 is LGHNA and CDR2 is YSLEER. Trimming pared 0 bases from V and 3 bases from J, leaving 18 bases between. The CDR3 DNA is TGCGCCAGCAGCCAAGATCTCCGGGACACGCAATACTACGAGCAGTACTTC. Its translation is CASSQDLRDTQYYEQYF.

V and J are TRBV4-1 and TRBJ2-7; 8 nucleotides line up with TRBD1. The CDR3 extends over 18 amino acids. Germline V lookup: CDR1 MGHRA, CDR2 YSYEKL. The trim removed 0 bases at V and 4 bases at J, leaving 14 bases unmatched. Here the CDR3 DNA reads TGCGCCAGCAGCCAAGAAAGAATTAGTATTGGACAGGGTTACGAGCAGTACTTC. This encodes CASSQERISIGQGYEQYF.

This clonotype is a singleton in its sample. This chain links TRBV11-2 with TRBJ1-1; TRBD1 matches 8 bases. CDR3 length: 17 residues. Germline V gene sequence: CDR1 SGHAT, CDR2 FQNNGV. The V segment lost 4 bases and the J segment 3 bases; nucleotides outside the gene matches: 13. The CDR3: CASSSLKDREEYTEAFF. CDR3 nucleotides: TGTGCCAGCAGCTCTTTAAAGGACAGGGAAGAGTACACTGAAGCTTTCTTT.

This clonotype was recorded a few times. CDR3: CSVSSDYNEQFF. The CDR3 DNA follows: TGCAGCGTTTCGAGTGACTACAATGAGCAGTTCTTC. The chain is built from TRBV29-1 and TRBJ2-1; no clear D gene. The CDR3 is 12 amino acids. The V end was cut by 5 bases, the J end by 3 bases, with 8 bases between. Per germline, CDR1 SQVTM and CDR2 ANQGSEA.

This clonotype was found many times. The J gene is TRBJ2-3, the V gene TRBV2, with TRBD2 as a possible D gene (5 bases). Trimming left V 6 bases short and J 6 bases short, with 16 bases between. The CDR3 totals 14 residues. From germline, CDR1 is SNHLY and CDR2 FYNNEI. CDR3 in DNA: TGTGCCAGCAGCCCAGCGGCGCGCCCCGATACGCAGTATTTT. Translating gives CASSPAARPDTQYF.

In its sample, this clonotype was seen many times. In DNA, the CDR3 is TGTGCCAGCAGCTTAGTGGGACGGCTCTCTGGGGCCAACGTCCTGACTTTC. Residues: CASSLVGRLSGANVLTF. The chain recombines TRBV7-9 with TRBJ2-6; perhaps D is TRBD1 or TRBD2 (5 bases each). This CDR3 has 17 residues. V lost 1 base, J lost 0 bases, and 10 bases lay in between. The V gene's germline CDR1 is SEHNR and CDR2 FQNEAQ (reference sequence).

J is TRBJ2-3 and V is TRBV29-1; 10 nucleotides match TRBD1. There are 14 residues in the CDR3. J gave up 4 bases and V 5 bases, and 6 bases lay outside the gene matches. CDR1 and CDR2 (germline): SQVTM, ANQGSEA. The CDR3: CSVSPGQGPDTQYF. CDR3 nucleotides: TGCAGCGTTTCCCCGGGACAGGGGCCAGATACGCAGTATTTT.

The J gene is TRBJ1-4, the V gene TRBV5-6; D is uncertain. This CDR3 contains 14 residues. Per germline, CDR1 SGHDT and CDR2 YYEEEE. Trimming stripped 0 bases from V and 2 bases from J, with 5 bases between. CDR3 protein: CASSLVETNEKLFF. Here the CDR3 DNA reads TGTGCCAGCAGCTTGGTCGAGACTAATGAAAAACTGTTTTTT.

This clonotype occurred a few times. The chain recombines TRBV7-2 with TRBJ2-7; 8 bases agree with TRBD1. Trimming at V came to 3 bases and at J to 6 bases, leaving 7 bases not matched to a gene. The CDR3 contains 14 residues. The germline V gene has CDR1 SGHTA and CDR2 FQGNSA. This CDR3 is CASSFGTGRPEQYF. CDR3 coding DNA: TGTGCCAGCAGCTTTGGGACAGGACGACCCGAGCAGTACTTC.

This clonotype was seen many times. This rearrangement joins TRBV5-1 to TRBJ1-1; no clear D gene. The V end lost 2 bases, the J end lost 0 bases, and 5 bases lay between the germline ends. Germline CDR1 is SGHRS and CDR2 is YFSETQ. This CDR3 has 13 residues. The CDR3 sequence: CASSFKLNTEAFF. CDR3 nucleotides: TGCGCCAGCAGCTTTAAACTGAACACTGAAGCTTTCTTT.

This clonotype was counted a few times. This chain connects TRBV5-1 to TRBJ2-2, with D possibly matching TRBD1 (5 bases). The CDR3 is made up of 13 amino acids. The V end lost 4 bases, the J end lost 5 bases, and 9 bases lay between the germline ends. The germline CDR1 and CDR2 sequences are SGHRS and YFSETQ. CDR3 sequence: CASSRQGTGELFF. DNA of the CDR3: TGCGCCAGCAGCCGGCAGGGTACCGGGGAGCTGTTTTTT.

This clonotype was counted a few times. This rearrangement joins TRBV3-1 to TRBJ2-3; TRBD2 matches at 11 bases. The CDR3 extends over 15 amino acids. After removal of 8 bases from V and 3 bases from J, the junction contained 7 bases not matched to a gene. Germline CDR1 reads LGHDT; CDR2 reads YNNKEL (reference sequence). This CDR3 is CASGTTSGITDTQYF. CDR3 DNA sequence: TGTGCCAGCGGTACGACTAGCGGGATTACAGATACGCAGTATTTT.

The CDR3 region has the DNA TGTGCCAGCAGTTACGGACAAGAGACCCAGTACTTC. Translated: CASSYGQETQYF. V is TRBV6-2 or TRBV6-3 and J is TRBJ2-5; no firm D call. This CDR3 region has 12 residues. Germline V gene lookup returns CDR1 MNHEY and CDR2 SVGEGT. Trimming cost V 2 bases and J 2 bases, with 3 bases left between them.

The chain combines TRBV6-2 or TRBV6-3 with TRBJ2-2; tentatively, D is TRBD2 (7 bases). CDR3 length equals 14 residues. The germline V gene encodes CDR1 MNHEY and CDR2 SVGEGT. Deletions cut 7 bases from V and 4 bases from J, with 13 bases between. CDR3: CASNGGRGTGELFF. CDR3 nucleotide sequence: TGTGCCAGCAACGGGGGGCGCGGCACCGGGGAGCTGTTTTTT.

This clonotype was observed a handful of times. This chain connects TRBV4-1 to TRBJ1-4; D call uncertain. CDR3 size: 13 residues. V dropped 6 bases and J dropped 4 bases, with 9 bases sitting between them. Germline lookup yields CDR1 MGHRA and CDR2 YSYEKL. CDR3 coding DNA: TGCGCCAGCAGTTTGAAGATTAATGAAAAACTGTTTTTT. Residues: CASSLKINEKLFF.

This clonotype was picked up a small number of times. The chain is built from TRBV24-1 and TRBJ2-3; D may be TRBD1 or TRBD2 (6 bases each). Germline loops: CDR1 KGHDR, CDR2 SFDVKD. The V end lost 3 bases, the J end lost 4 bases, and 16 bases lay between the germline ends. This CDR3 comprises 16 residues. The chain's CDR3 is CATSDARGLGSDTQYF. The CDR3 DNA reads as TGTGCCACCAGTGATGCCCGGGGGCTAGGCTCAGATACGCAGTATTTT.

Concerning this clonotype itself: This could be a read error, since a much larger clone is one nucleotide away. This rearrangement joins TRBV5-6 to TRBJ1-2, with a weak D call TRBD1 (5 bases). Trimming removed 1 base from V and 8 bases from J, with 9 bases in between. CDR1 SGHDT and CDR2 YYEEEE come from the germline V gene. The CDR3 extends over 12 amino acids. This chain's CDR3 is CASSLRGEGYTF. DNA for the CDR3: TGTGCCAGCAGCTTGAGAGGGGAGGGCTACACCTTC.

This clonotype was picked up many times. The chain has TRBV27 and TRBJ2-7; D is unresolved. The CDR3 spans 16 residues. Germline V gene data show CDR1 as MNHEY and CDR2 as SMNVEV (reference sequence). CDR3 protein: CAYLRAPTSGSYEQYF. The DNA of the CDR3 is TGTGCTTACTTACGGGCTCCGACTTCGGGCTCCTACGAGCAGTACTTC.

The V gene is TRBV3-1, the J gene TRBJ1-5; D gene uncertain. This CDR3 is 13 amino acids long. Germline CDR1 LGHDT, CDR2 YNNKEL (reference sequence). Trimming took off 4 bases at V and 4 bases at J, with 8 bases between the two ends. CDR3: CASSRRVNQPQHF. The CDR3 bases are TGTGCCAGCAGCCGGAGGGTGAATCAGCCCCAGCATTTT.

In its sample, this clonotype was seen a few times. J is TRBJ1-2 and V is TRBV7-6, with 9 bases identical to TRBD1. The CDR3 is 13 residues long. Trimming took 4 bases from V and 8 from J; bases not matched to a gene: 5. Per germline, CDR1 SGHVS and CDR2 FNYEAQ. The DNA for the CDR3 is TGTGCCAGCAGCTCGTGGGACAGGGACGGCTACACCTTC. As protein: CASSSWDRDGYTF. The complete variable domain, with remaining parts taken from reference TRBV7-6 and TRBJ1-2, reads GAGVSQSPRYKVTKRGQDVALRCDPISGHVSLYWYRQALGQGPEFLTYFNYEAQQDKSGLPNDRFSAERPEGSISTLTIQRTEQRDSAMYRCASSSWDRDGYTFGSGTRLTVV.